This T cell receptor (beta chain) was sequenced in a study of follicular helper T cells after annual influenza vaccination (dated 2017 in TCRdb). In the study overall: Blood was drawn on days 0, 7 and 28 after each seasonal influenza vaccination. To look at recall of cTfh clones, some subjects were tracked through successive annual vaccinations covering the 2013-2014, 2014-2015 and 2015-2016 seasons. One week after vaccination, a second recruited cohort of more than nine subjects (Table S1) displayed a similar ICOS+CD38+ cTfh response. Six subjects had multi-year samples: four covered two vaccination seasons and two covered three seasons. The 2015 samples were processed right after collection, while the 2013-2014 samples were cryopreserved.

Library construction relied on the immunoSEQ multiplex PCR assay. Adaptive Biotechnologies carried out TCRB amplification, library preparation, sequencing and preliminary bioinformatics at Survey level resolution. The source study handled its data this way. Clonality was computed in R as 1 minus normalized Shannon entropy; the Gini index was calculated with the R package ineq. Overlap score was defined as the summed counts of shared sequences divided by the total counts of all sequences in both compared samples. Fisher's exact test, with an assumed theoretical repertoire of 10^7 TCRB sequences, was used to assess the significance of shared clonotypes. Sourced from immuneACCESS, this table was stored by TCRdb with only in-frame sequences that have V and J called. A share of the clones is absent; for the studies checked, an unresolved V gene accounts for under half, and the remainder has no known explanation. D and trimming come from the DNA, and the V and J calls and clone size come from that table. In this sample the table shows some 14,000 clones, about 77% of which occur a single time. The top ten constitute 0.44% of the sample.

Turning to this clone: It lacks a known antigen. Per-nucleotide qualities are absent, and no much larger clonotype sits a single base away.

What this sample's time point label stands for: 2015-2016 season, pre-vaccination. Seasonal inactivated influenza vaccine (Fluvarix) was administered to adults, and sorted blood CD4 subsets were tracked by TCRB sequencing before and after vaccination. To be eligible, subjects had to live in the community and must not have received influenza vaccine in the previous 6 months. Exclusions included influenza vaccine contraindications, substance abuse, HIV/AIDS, active malignancy, immunomodulatory medication and active illness such as respiratory infection. Per time point, between about 35 and 100 mL of blood was sampled. PBMC were isolated using Ficoll-Paque PLUS or SepMate separation. CXCR5- memory CD4 T cells were sorted as a comparison non-Tfh subset. Cell subsets were sorted from PBMC on a BD FACS Aria before DNA extraction. The investigation overall reported the following: Day 7 ICOS+CD38+ clones were most often found later in ICOS-CD38- cTfh, suggesting that subset may serve as a memory reservoir. In evaluating whether influenza clones were enriched, the possibility that the far larger non-cTfh compartments were undersampled could not be ruled out. Only roughly 9.5-22% of analyzed cells yielded productive TCRB sequences, so sampling of rare clonotypes was not possible. ICOS+CD38+ cTfh clonality correlated with the frequency of that population, and its change correlated with the change in circulating plasmablast frequency. Successive annual vaccinations recalled a recurring oligoclonal ICOS+CD38+ cTfh response that included tetramer and AIM influenza-specific clonotypes.

The material was CXCR5- memory CD4+ T cells sorted from blood, obtained on the day of influenza vaccination. Explained via the paper, the cell subset or site label denotes: CXCR5- memory CD4 T cells. This receptor was obtained from an adult who received the influenza vaccine.

The DNA sequence is given as TGTGCCAGCAGTTCAACCAGACAGAGGAGCTCCTACGAGCAGTACTTC. It codes for CASSSTRQRSSYEQYF. The V and J segments used are TRBV6-5 and TRBJ2-7; tentative D gene TRBD1, with 5 bases matching. There are 16 amino acids in the CDR3, from cysteine to phenylalanine inclusive. Only the CDR3 portion is preserved as DNA: 48 bases, with reading frame beginning at the first base. Via the germline V gene, CDR1 is MNHEY and CDR2 SVGAGI. V and J lose 4 bases and 0 bases, and a span of 16 bases separates them.